One and the same sample provided the 10 T cell receptor beta chains below, sequenced in a study of T cells after yellow fever vaccination. TCRdb ran MiXCR on the 5' RACE reads and lists one entry per CDR3 protein. Here the sample spans some 220,000 distinct CDR3 sequences, around 3.1% being singletons. The specimen was CD4+ T cells sorted from PBMCs, collected 10 days after the yellow fever booster vaccination. Every receptor here comes from a man between 18 and 29 years old who received the YFV17D yellow fever vaccine.

This clonotype was counted only a few times. This chain joins TRBV5-4 and TRBJ2-6, with TRBD1 matching 10 bases. In germline, CDR1 is SGHNT, CDR2 YYREEE (reference sequence). V gave up 7 bases and J gave up 0 bases; unmatched junction bases: 4. The CDR3 covers 16 residues. In DNA, the CDR3 is TGTGCCAGCGGGGGACAGGGGAACTCTGGGGCCAACGTCCTGACTTTC. Translating gives CASGGQGNSGANVLTF. The full variable domain, in which reference TRBV5-4 and TRBJ2-6 provide the parts outside the CDR3, is ETGVTQSPTHLIKTRGQQVTLRCSSQSGHNTVSWYQQALGQGPQFIFQYYREEENGRGNFPPRFSGLQFPNYSSELNVNALELDDSALYLCASGGQGNSGANVLTFGAGSRLTVL.

This clonotype was seen a few times. The chain is built from TRBV11-2 and TRBJ1-2; unclear D gene. CDR3 size: 14 residues. Germline V gene data show CDR1 as SGHAT and CDR2 as FQNNGV. Between the trimmed V and J ends, which lost 1 base and 6 bases, there was a span of 12 bases. The CDR3: CASSLAPPMDGYTF. DNA for the CDR3: TGTGCCAGCAGCTTAGCCCCCCCAATGGATGGCTACACCTTC.

This clonotype was seen ten or more times. The V gene is TRBV6-5, the J gene TRBJ2-3, with D perhaps assigned TRBD1 or TRBD2 (5 bases each). Looked up from germline, CDR1 is MNHEY and CDR2 is SVGAGI. Trimming left V 0 bases short and J 3 bases short, with 10 bases between. There are 15 residues in the CDR3. The CDR3 DNA reads as TGTGCCAGCAGTTACTCCGGGACGCTAACAGATACGCAGTATTTT. Translated: CASSYSGTLTDTQYF.

The genes are TRBV20-1 and TRBJ1-5; the D gene is possibly TRBD1 (6 bases). Germline CDR1 reads DFQATT; CDR2 reads SNEGSKA (reference sequence). The CDR3 sequence is 12 residues long. V lost 6 bases to trimming and J lost 4 bases, with 10 bases between them. In DNA, the CDR3 is TGCAGTGCAGGACAGATTAATCAGCCCCAGCATTTT. Translated, it gives CSAGQINQPQHF.

Many counts were recorded for this clonotype. CDR3: CASSSDRGTYNEQFF. The CDR3, as DNA: TGTGCCAGCAGCTCGGACAGGGGGACCTACAATGAGCAGTTCTTC. The chain has TRBV11-2 and TRBJ2-1; 10 positions match TRBD1. The CDR3 spans 15 residues. Germline V CDR1 and CDR2: SGHAT, FQNNGV. J lost 2 bases, V lost 4 bases, and 2 bases had no gene match.

This clonotype was seen a few times. This chain joins TRBV6-5 and TRBJ2-5, with D perhaps TRBD1 (5 bases). Trimming shortened V by 1 base and J by 2 bases, and 8 bases separated the two germline ends. Germline-derived CDR1 and CDR2 are MNHEY and SVGAGI. The CDR3 runs 14 residues. This CDR3 reads CASSYYRTQETQYF. CDR3 nucleotide sequence: TGTGCCAGCAGTTACTACAGGACGCAAGAGACCCAGTACTTC.

The chain uses TRBV24-1 and TRBJ1-6, with D possibly matching TRBD1 (5 bases). The CDR3 consists of 13 residues. Germline lookup yields CDR1 KGHDR and CDR2 SFDVKD. V gave up 10 bases and J gave up 6 bases, with 12 bases separating them. The CDR3 here is CATTQGRNSPLHF. In nucleotides, the CDR3 is TGTGCCACAACGCAGGGACGTAATTCACCCCTCCACTTT.

The J gene is TRBJ2-1, the V gene TRBV3-1; 7 nucleotides line up with TRBD2. The CDR3 totals 13 residues. V lost 2 bases to trimming and J lost 8 bases; unmatched junction nucleotides: 3. Germline V gene sequence: CDR1 LGHDT, CDR2 YNNKEL (reference sequence). CDR3: CASSQSAGDEQFF. In nucleotides, the CDR3 is TGTGCCAGCAGCCAAAGCGCGGGGGATGAGCAGTTCTTC.

The chain links TRBV2 to TRBJ2-3, with 7 nucleotides matching TRBD2. Per germline, CDR1 SNHLY and CDR2 FYNNEI. The CDR3 is made up of 16 amino acids. V lost 6 bases and J lost 1; bases outside the gene matches: 10. The CDR3 DNA sequence: TGTGCCAGCAGGTCCTTTGGGCTAGCGGGCACAGATACGCAGTATTTT. It is translated as CASRSFGLAGTDTQYF.

This clonotype was found a few times. An end of the junction differs from the germline gene, which may be a read error. The V gene is TRBV6-5, the J gene TRBJ2-6; maybe TRBD2 (6 bases). From germline, CDR1 is MNHEY and CDR2 SVGAGI. The CDR3 has 17 amino acids. CDR3 in DNA: TGTGCCAGCAGTGACTCGGCGGGACTCTCTGGGGCCAACGTCCTGACTTTC. It yields the protein CASSDSAGLSGANVLTF.